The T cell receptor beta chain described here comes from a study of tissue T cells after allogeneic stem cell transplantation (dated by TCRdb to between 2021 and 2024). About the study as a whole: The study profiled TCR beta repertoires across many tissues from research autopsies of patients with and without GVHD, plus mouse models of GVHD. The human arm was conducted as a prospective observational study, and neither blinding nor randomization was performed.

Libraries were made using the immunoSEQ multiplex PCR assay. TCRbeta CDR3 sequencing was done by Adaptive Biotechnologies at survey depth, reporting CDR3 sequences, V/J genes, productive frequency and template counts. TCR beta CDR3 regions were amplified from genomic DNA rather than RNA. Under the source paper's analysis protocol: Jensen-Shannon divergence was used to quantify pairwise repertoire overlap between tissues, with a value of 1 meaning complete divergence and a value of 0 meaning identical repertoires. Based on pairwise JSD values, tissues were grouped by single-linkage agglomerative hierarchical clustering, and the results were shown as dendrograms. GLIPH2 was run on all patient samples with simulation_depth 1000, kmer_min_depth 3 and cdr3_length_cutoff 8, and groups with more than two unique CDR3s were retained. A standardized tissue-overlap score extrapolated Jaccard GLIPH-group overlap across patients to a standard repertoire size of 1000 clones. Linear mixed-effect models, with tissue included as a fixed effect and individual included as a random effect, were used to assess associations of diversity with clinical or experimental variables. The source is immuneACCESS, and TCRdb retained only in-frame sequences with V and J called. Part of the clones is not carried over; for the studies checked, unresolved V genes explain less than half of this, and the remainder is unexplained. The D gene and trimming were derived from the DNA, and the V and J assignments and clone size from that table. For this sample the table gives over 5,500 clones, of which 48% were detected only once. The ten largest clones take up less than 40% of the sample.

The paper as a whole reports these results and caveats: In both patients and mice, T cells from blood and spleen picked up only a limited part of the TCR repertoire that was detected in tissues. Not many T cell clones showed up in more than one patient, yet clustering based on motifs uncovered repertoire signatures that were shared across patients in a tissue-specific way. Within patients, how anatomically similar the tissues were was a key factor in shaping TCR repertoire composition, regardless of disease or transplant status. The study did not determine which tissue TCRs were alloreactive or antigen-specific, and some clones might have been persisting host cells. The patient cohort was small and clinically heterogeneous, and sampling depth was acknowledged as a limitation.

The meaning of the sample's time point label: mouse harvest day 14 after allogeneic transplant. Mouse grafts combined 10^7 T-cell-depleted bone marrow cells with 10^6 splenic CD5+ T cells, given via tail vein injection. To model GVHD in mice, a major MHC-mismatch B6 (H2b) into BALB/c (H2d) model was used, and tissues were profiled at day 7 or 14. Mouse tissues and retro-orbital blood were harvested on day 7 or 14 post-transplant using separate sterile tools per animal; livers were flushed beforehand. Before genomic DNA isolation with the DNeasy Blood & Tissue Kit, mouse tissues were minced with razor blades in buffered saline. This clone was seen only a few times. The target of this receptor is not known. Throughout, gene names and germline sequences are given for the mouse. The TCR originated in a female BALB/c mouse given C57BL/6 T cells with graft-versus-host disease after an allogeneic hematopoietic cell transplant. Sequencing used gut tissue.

The CDR3 here reads CASSQTRLGTNTGQLYF. Partial CDR3 DNA: TGTGCCAGCAGCCAAACAAGACTGGGGACAAACACCGGGCAGCTCTAC. The V and J segments used are TRBV5 and TRBJ2-2; 8 nucleotides in the junction match TRBD2. Read coverage stops 1 residue before the CDR3 terminus; the germline J gene supplies the remainder. The germline V gene (reference sequence) provides CDR1 LGHNA and CDR2 YNLKQL. The CDR3 contains 17 residues, cysteine and phenylalanine counted. The 48 bases shown cover part of the CDR3, and their frame starts at base 1. Trimming accounts for 2 bases at V and 0 bases at J, while the number of junction bases matched to no gene is 5.